This TCR beta chain is from a study of T cell responses to AZD1222 COVID-19 vaccine. Assay: immunoSEQ multiplex PCR; the TCRdb copy retains only in-frame clones and omits some. Found here are about 140,000 clones, over 80% of them singletons; the top ten hold about 3.5%. Sequences were derived from peripheral blood, sampled 28 days after the second AZD1222 dose. The receptor was isolated from an adult who received the AZD1222 COVID-19 vaccine.

CDR3 amino acids: CASSSPPGTGVNQPQHF. CDR3 sequence (DNA): TGTGCCAGCAGCTCGCCCCCCGGGACAGGGGTCAATCAGCCCCAGCATTTT. The chain carries TRBV7-9 and TRBJ1-5; 10 bases are a match to TRBD1. V lost 4 bases and J lost 3; bases outside the gene matches: 9. Per the germline V gene, CDR1 is SEHNR and CDR2 is FQNEAQ (reference sequence). The CDR3 length is 17 residues.